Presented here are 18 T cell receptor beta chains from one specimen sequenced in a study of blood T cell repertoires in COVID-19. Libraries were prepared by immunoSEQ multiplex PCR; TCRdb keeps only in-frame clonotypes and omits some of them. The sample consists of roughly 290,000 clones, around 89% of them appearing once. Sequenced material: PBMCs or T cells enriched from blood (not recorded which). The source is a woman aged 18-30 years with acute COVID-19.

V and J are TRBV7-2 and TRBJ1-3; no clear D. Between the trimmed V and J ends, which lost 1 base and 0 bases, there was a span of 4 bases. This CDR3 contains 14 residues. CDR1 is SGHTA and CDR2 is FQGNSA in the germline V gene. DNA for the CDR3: TGTGCCAGCAGCTTAGATAGCTCTGGAAACACCATATATTTT. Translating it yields CASSLDSSGNTIYF.

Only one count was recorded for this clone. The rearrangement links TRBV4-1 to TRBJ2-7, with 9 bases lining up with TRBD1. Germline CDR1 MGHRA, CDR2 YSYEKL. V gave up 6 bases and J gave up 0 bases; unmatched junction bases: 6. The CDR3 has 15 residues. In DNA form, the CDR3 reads TGCGCCAGCAGTGGAAGACAGGGGGTCTCCTACGAGCAGTACTTC. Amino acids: CASSGRQGVSYEQYF.

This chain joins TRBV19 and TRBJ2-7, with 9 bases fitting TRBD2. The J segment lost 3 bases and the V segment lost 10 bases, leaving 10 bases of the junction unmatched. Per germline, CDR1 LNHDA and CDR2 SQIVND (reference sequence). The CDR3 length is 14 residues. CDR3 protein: CATKRGAGDYEQYF. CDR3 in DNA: TGTGCCACTAAGCGGGGGGCAGGGGACTACGAGCAGTACTTC.

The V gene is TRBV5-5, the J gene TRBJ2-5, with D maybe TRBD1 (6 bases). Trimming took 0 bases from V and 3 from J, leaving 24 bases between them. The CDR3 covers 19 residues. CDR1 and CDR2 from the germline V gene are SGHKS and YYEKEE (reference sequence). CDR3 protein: CASSLGPLPGTHSEETQYF. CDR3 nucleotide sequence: TGTGCCAGCAGCTTGGGGCCTTTGCCCGGGACACACTCCGAAGAGACCCAGTACTTC. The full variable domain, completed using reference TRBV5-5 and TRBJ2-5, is DAGVTQSPTHLIKTRGQQVTLRCSPISGHKSVSWYQQVLGQGPQFIFQYYEKEERGRGNFPDRFSARQFPNYSSELNVNALLLGDSALYLCASSLGPLPGTHSEETQYFGPGTRLLVL.

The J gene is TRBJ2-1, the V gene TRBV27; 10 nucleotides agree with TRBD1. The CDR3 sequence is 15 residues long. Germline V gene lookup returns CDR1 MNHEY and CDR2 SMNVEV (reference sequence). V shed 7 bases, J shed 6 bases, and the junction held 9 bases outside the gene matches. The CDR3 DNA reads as TGTGCCAGCATCCACCGGGACAGGGGCTTCAATGAGCAGTTCTTC. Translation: CASIHRDRGFNEQFF.

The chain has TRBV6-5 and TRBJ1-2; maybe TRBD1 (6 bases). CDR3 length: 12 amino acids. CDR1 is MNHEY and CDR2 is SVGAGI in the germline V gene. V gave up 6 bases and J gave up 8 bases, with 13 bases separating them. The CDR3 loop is CASRAGEGGYTF. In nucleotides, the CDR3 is TGTGCCAGCAGAGCAGGGGAGGGAGGCTACACCTTC.

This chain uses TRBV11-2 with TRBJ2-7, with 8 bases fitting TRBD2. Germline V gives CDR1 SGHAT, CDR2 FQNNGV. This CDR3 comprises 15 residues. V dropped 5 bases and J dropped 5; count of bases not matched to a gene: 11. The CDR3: CASSVRSGSVDEQYF. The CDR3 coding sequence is TGTGCCAGCAGCGTGAGAAGCGGGAGTGTTGACGAGCAGTACTTC.

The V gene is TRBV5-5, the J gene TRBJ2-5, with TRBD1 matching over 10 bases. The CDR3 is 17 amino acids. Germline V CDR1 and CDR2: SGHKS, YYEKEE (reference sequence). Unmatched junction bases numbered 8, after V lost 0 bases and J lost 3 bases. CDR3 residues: CASSLAVGTGAKETQYF. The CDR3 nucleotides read TGTGCCAGCAGCTTGGCCGTAGGGACAGGGGCTAAAGAGACCCAGTACTTC.

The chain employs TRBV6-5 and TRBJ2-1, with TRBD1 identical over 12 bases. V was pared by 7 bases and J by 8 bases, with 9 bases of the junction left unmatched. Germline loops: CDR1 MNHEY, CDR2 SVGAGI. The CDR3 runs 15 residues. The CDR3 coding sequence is TGTGCCAGCAAGGTAGGGACAGGGGGCATGGATGAGCAGTTCTTC. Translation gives CASKVGTGGMDEQFF.

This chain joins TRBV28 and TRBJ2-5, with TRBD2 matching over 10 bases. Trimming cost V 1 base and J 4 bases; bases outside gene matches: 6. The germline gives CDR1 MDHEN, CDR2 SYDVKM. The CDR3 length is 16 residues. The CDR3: CASSLSVLAGVETQYF. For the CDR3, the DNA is TGTGCCAGCAGTTTATCGGTCCTAGCGGGAGTAGAGACCCAGTACTTC.

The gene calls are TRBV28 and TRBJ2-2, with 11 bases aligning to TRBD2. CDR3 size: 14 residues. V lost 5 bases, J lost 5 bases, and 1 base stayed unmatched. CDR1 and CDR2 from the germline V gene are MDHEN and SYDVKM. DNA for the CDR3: TGTGCCAGCAGTGTAGCGGGAGGGACCGGGGAGCTGTTTTTT. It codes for CASSVAGGTGELFF.

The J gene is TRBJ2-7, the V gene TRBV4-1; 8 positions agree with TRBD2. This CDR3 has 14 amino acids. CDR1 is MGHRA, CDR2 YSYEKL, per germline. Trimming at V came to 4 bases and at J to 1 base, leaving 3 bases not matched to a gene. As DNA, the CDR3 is TGCGCCAGCAGCCTAAGCGGGAGTTCCTACGAGCAGTACTTC. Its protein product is CASSLSGSSYEQYF.

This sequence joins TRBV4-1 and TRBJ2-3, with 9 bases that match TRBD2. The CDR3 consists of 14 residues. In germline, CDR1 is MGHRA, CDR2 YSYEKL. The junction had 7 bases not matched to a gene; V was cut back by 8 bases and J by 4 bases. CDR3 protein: CASAGTSFPDTQYF. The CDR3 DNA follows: TGCGCCAGCGCCGGGACTAGCTTTCCAGATACGCAGTATTTT.

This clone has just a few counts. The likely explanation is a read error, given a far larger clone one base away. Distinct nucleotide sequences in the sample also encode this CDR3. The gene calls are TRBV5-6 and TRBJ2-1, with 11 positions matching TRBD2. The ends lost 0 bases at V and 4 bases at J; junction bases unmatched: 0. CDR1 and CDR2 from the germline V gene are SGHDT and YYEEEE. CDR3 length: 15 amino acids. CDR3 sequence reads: CASSLGTSGYNEQFF. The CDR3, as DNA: TGTGCCAGCAGCTTGGGGACTAGCGGGTACAATGAGCAGTTCTTC.

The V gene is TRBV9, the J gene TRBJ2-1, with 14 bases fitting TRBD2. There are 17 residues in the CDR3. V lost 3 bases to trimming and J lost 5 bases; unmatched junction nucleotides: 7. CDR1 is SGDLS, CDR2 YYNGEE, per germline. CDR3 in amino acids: CASSGVPGLAGDNEQFF. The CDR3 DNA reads TGTGCCAGCAGCGGAGTACCGGGACTAGCGGGAGACAATGAGCAGTTCTTC.

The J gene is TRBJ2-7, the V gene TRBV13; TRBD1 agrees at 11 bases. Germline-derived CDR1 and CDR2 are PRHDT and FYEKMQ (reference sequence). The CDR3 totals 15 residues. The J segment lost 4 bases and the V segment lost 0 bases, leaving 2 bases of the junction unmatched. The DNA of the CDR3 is TGTGCCAGCAGCTTAGGAGGGACAGGGGGATACGAGCAGTACTTC. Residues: CASSLGGTGGYEQYF. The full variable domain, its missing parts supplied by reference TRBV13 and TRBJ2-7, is AAGVIQSPRHLIKEKRETATLKCYPIPRHDTVYWYQQGPGQDPQFLISFYEKMQSDKGSIPDRFSAQQFSDYHSELNMSSLELGDSALYFCASSLGGTGGYEQYFGPGTRLTVT.

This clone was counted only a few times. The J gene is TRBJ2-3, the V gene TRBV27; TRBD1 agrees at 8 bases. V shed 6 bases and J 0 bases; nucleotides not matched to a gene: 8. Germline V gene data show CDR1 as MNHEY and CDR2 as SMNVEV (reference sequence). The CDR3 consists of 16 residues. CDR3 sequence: CASRRPGQASTDTQYF. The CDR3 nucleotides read TGTGCCAGCAGACGTCCGGGACAGGCAAGCACAGATACGCAGTATTTT.

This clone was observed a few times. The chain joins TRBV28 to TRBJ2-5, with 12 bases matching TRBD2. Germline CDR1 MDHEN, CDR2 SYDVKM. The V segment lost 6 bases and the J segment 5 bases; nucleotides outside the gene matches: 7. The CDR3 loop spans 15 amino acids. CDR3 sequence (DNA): TGTGCCAGCAGGCCCCTAGCGGGAGGGTGGGAGACCCAGTACTTC. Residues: CASRPLAGGWETQYF.